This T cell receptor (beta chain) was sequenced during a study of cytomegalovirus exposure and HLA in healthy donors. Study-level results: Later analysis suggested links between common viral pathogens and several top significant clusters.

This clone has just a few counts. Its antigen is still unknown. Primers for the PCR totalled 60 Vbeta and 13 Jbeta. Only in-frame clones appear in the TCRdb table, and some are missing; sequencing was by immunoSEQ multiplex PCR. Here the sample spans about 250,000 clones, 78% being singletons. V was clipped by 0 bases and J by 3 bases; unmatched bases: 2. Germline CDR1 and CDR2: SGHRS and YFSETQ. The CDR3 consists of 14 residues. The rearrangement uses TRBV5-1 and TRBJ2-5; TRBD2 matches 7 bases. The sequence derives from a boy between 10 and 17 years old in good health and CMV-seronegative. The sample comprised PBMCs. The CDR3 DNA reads TGCGCCAGCAGCTTGGCCGGGACTAAAGAGACCCAGTACTTC. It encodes CASSLAGTKETQYF.